This T cell receptor (beta chain) was retrieved from a study of blood T cell repertoires in COVID-19. Here immunoSEQ multiplex PCR was the method, and the copy in TCRdb shows in-frame clones only, minus some. The sample consists of about 300,000 clones, roughly 86% of them appearing once. J lost 6 bases, V lost 5 bases, and 3 bases had no gene match. CDR3 size: 12 residues. Germline CDR1 and CDR2: LNHDA and SQIVND (reference sequence). Sequenced input: peripheral blood. The receptor comes from a woman aged 50 to 60 with acute or convalescent COVID-19. The gene calls are TRBV19 and TRBJ2-5; 7 bases are shared with TRBD2. CDR3: CASSSSGKTQYF. CDR3 coding DNA: TGTGCCAGTAGTTCGAGCGGGAAGACCCAGTACTTC.